This note documents a single TCR beta chain sequence. The data are from a study of control samples from healthy donors and cancer patients. Profiling relied on immunoSEQ multiplex PCR, and the TCRdb table lists in-frame clones only, not all of them. Of about 160,000 clones listed, over 85% were seen once; the top ten hold 5% to 7%. Germline CDR1 is MNHNS and CDR2 is SASEGT. The CDR3 has 15 residues. The V end was cut by 3 bases, the J end by 1 base, with 10 bases between. Sequencing used blood. The TCR was taken from a man younger than 30 in good health. V usage is TRBV6-1 and J usage is TRBJ2-1, with a tentative D call TRBD1 (5 bases). CDR3 sequence (DNA): TGTGCCAGCAGTGATTTAGGGGTATCCTACAATGAGCAGTTCTTC. As protein: CASSDLGVSYNEQFF.